A selection of T cell receptor beta chains follows, all from one sample in a study of blood T cells in healthy people across ages. MiXCR, run by TCRdb on the 5' RACE reads, gives a single entry per CDR3 protein. This sample carries more than 800,000 distinct CDR3 sequences, under 55% of them seen once, and the ten largest clones take approximately 19%. The sequenced material came from blood. These receptor sequences come from a woman between 55 and 75 years old in good health. CDR3s leave out the opening cysteine and the closing phenylalanine or tryptophan.

cdr3_length,v_call,cdr3_aa
11,TRBV7-9,ASSFKGRGEQY
14,TRBV5-1,ASSTGTSGRIDEQF
13,TRBV6-2/TRBV6-3,ASSSDWNYINEQF
13,TRBV11-2,ASSLVSGANYGYT
13,TRBV6-1,ASSDLGDSTDTQY
12,TRBV7-2,ASSLVWDTGELF
13,TRBV5-1,ASSLGHPLGNEQY
12,TRBV12-3/TRBV12-4,ASSGDEGYNEQF
13,TRBV6-6,ASSYGQGGSYEQY
11,TRBV29-1,SVGTVLNTEAF
13,TRBV7-2,ASSSRAQAWEKLF
12,TRBV6-5,ASSFAGAVHEQY
12,TRBV10-3,AISESWRAYEQY
11,TRBV20-1,SASSNRLYEQY
9,TRBV12-3/TRBV12-4,ASNDPGELF
13,TRBV5-1,ASSLALGPVQTQY
14,TRBV9,ASSVAPDGAYNEQF
11,TRBV20-1,SARRGLDNEQF
15,TRBV6-2/TRBV6-3,ASSYPLPKRDSYEQY
12,TRBV24-1,ATIYEAPGYEQY
13,TRBV12-3/TRBV12-4,ASRTLAGPEDEQF
13,TRBV12-5,ASGLVLDMNTEAF
13,TRBV27,ASSSIGSGANVLT
11,TRBV29-1,SVGARGTGELF
13,TRBV6-1,ASSGGQGMNSPLH
12,TRBV15,PTSRDSPSETQY
13,TRBV2,ASSEWDRNTDTQY
15,TRBV12-3/TRBV12-4,ASSRSRRDVDNYGYT
15,TRBV11-2,ASSQFETSGSSYEQY
15,TRBV29-1,SVVIRTGTSGANVLT
13,TRBV12-3/TRBV12-4,ASRGTGDSNQPQH
10,TRBV28,ASSQQGFEQF
14,TRBV29-1,SVWGAGTSGTNEQF
13,TRBV29-1,SVVPLAGGPETQY
13,TRBV29-1,SVEVTGGSGETQY
16,TRBV21-1,ASSKDHLGRFSKNIQY
13,TRBV5-1,ASSLDPSANQPQH
14,TRBV12-3/TRBV12-4,ASSPPGLAGHNEQF
13,TRBV7-9,ASSPTGGYQETQY
14,TRBV2,ASSPYELAGNNEQF
13,TRBV12-3/TRBV12-4,ASSSFGGSADTQY
13,TRBV7-9,ASSHSTKGGSPLH
12,TRBV9,ASSVSEGRETQY
13,TRBV28,ASSFGRGVTDTQY
11,TRBV7-2,ASSIRGQQPQH